The 13 T cell receptor beta chains reported below all come from one sample, sequenced in a study of breast tumors, draining lymph nodes, adjacent tissues. TCRdb re-called the multiplex PCR reads with MiXCR, one entry per CDR3 protein. The sample consists of 100,000 to 150,000 distinct CDR3 sequences, nearly 20% of them appearing once. The lymph nodes were axillary draining lymph nodes from breast cancer patients. The source material was axillary lymph node tissue. The receptor source for this set is a female donor with breast cancer. Some clones in this sample may be carry-over from other donors' samples.

A remark on this clonotype: This may stem from a read error, because a much larger clone lies one nucleotide away. It is likely a read error, because the conserved phenylalanine at the end of the CDR3 is missing. The V and J genes are TRBV9 and TRBJ2-2; 7 bases fit TRBD2. Trimming removed 3 bases from V and 9 bases from J; junction bases left unmatched: 14. The CDR3 extends over 16 amino acids. Germline CDR1 is SGDLS and CDR2 is YYNGEE. The CDR3: CASSAILTSASRELFS. CDR3 DNA: TGTGCCAGCAGCGCAATCCTCACTAGCGCGAGCCGGGAGCTGTTTTCT.

The count of this clonotype is one. The CDR3 reads CASSVDPRGSYNEQFF. Here the CDR3 DNA reads TGTGCCAGCAGCGTTGATCCCCGGGGTTCCTACAATGAGCAGTTCTTC. The V gene is TRBV9, the J gene TRBJ2-1, with D possibly being TRBD2 (5 bases). There are 16 residues in the CDR3. In germline, CDR1 is SGDLS, CDR2 YYNGEE. Trimming pared 2 bases from V and 1 base from J, leaving 13 bases between.

The sample holds many counts of this clonotype. CDR3 coding DNA: TGTGCCAGCAGCTTAGCTTACGGAGGAGACAGGGCCTTTGTGCATGGCTACACCTTC. Amino acids: CASSLAYGGDRAFVHGYTF. V usage is TRBV7-9 and J usage is TRBJ1-2, with 7 bases lining up with TRBD1. The CDR3 has 19 residues. Germline V gene data show CDR1 as SEHNR and CDR2 as FQNEAQ (reference sequence). V was clipped by 0 bases and J by 6 bases; unmatched bases: 19.

The sample holds many counts of this clonotype. The chain combines TRBV2 with TRBJ2-5, with D maybe TRBD1 (5 bases). Between the trimmed V and J ends, which lost 0 bases and 2 bases, there was a span of 13 bases. The CDR3 spans 16 residues. In germline, CDR1 is SNHLY, CDR2 FYNNEI. The CDR3 spells CASSEAPRQIQETQYF. The CDR3 DNA sequence: TGTGCCAGCAGTGAAGCGCCTCGACAGATACAAGAGACCCAGTACTTC.

There are a few counts of this clonotype. V is TRBV7-3 and J is TRBJ2-2; the match to TRBD2 covers 11 bases. V gave up 5 bases and J gave up 0 bases; unmatched junction bases: 11. Germline values: CDR1 SGHTA, CDR2 FQGTGA. The CDR3 is made up of 19 amino acids. The CDR3 spells CASSRRASGGFANTGELFF. The CDR3 nucleotides are TGTGCCAGCAGCCGCCGGGCTAGCGGGGGGTTCGCGAACACCGGGGAGCTGTTTTTT.

This chain joins TRBV15 and TRBJ2-4; D may correspond to TRBD1 or TRBD2 (5 bases each). V lost 3 bases to trimming and J lost 5 bases, with 14 bases between them. Germline lookup yields CDR1 LNHNV and CDR2 YYDKDF (reference sequence). This CDR3 region has 15 residues. The CDR3 DNA follows: TGTGCCACCAGCAGCGATGGGGGTTGGGAAAACATTCAGTACTTC. Translated: CATSSDGGWENIQYF. Filled out from reference TRBV15 and TRBJ2-4, the complete variable domain reads DAMVIQNPRYQVTQFGKPVTLSCSQTLNHNVMYWYQQKSSQAPKLLFHYYDKDFNNEADTPDNFQSRRPNTSFCFLDIRSPGLGDTAMYLCATSSDGGWENIQYFGAGTRLSVL.

This clonotype was seen many times. The chain combines TRBV7-2 with TRBJ2-5; no firm D call. V was shortened by 3 bases and J by 0 bases, with 2 bases between the two germline ends. Germline CDR1 SGHTA, CDR2 FQGNSA. The CDR3 contains 12 residues. CDR3 bases: TGTGCCAGCAGCTTGGACCAAGAGACCCAGTACTTC. This sequence encodes CASSLDQETQYF.

This clonotype was seen repeatedly, ten times or more. The chain links TRBV5-4 to TRBJ2-5; D is unclear. Trimming removed 0 bases from V and 1 base from J, with 4 bases in between. The CDR3 has 13 amino acids. Germline V gene sequence: CDR1 SGHNT, CDR2 YYREEE (reference sequence). The CDR3 loop is CASSLESQETQYF. The DNA for the CDR3 is TGTGCCAGCAGCTTGGAGTCCCAAGAGACCCAGTACTTC. The full variable domain, completed using reference TRBV5-4 and TRBJ2-5, is ETGVTQSPTHLIKTRGQQVTLRCSSQSGHNTVSWYQQALGQGPQFIFQYYREEENGRGNFPPRFSGLQFPNYSSELNVNALELDDSALYLCASSLESQETQYFGPGTRLLVL.

A note on this clonotype: The junction and the germline gene differ at one end; a read error may be behind it. The rearrangement links TRBV9 to TRBJ2-5; D remains unclear. Germline loops: CDR1 SGDLS, CDR2 YYNGEE. The CDR3 totals 14 residues. Written as DNA, the CDR3 is TGTGCCAGCAGCCCCCAGTCGTACCAAGAGACCCAGCACTTC. It encodes CASSPQSYQETQHF.

The chain joins TRBV18 to TRBJ1-2; a possible D gene is TRBD1 (6 bases). The CDR3 has 14 amino acids. Trimming removed 5 bases from V and 6 bases from J, with 16 bases in between. The germline V gene encodes CDR1 KGHSH and CDR2 LQKENI. The CDR3 spells CASSTYGTTDGYTF. The CDR3 nucleotides are TGTGCCAGCTCAACGTACGGGACAACGGATGGCTACACCTTC.

The table lists this clonotype with a few counts. Compared with germline, one end of the junction differs, possibly owing to a read error. The chain combines TRBV20-1 with TRBJ2-1, with TRBD2 matching over 13 bases. Germline V gene data show CDR1 as DFQATT and CDR2 as SNEGSKA (reference sequence). The CDR3 is 16 residues long. The CDR3 spells CSAGDGTSGTYNEQFF. CDR3 nucleotides: TGCAGTGCTGGAGACGGGACTAGCGGGACTTACAATGAGCAGTTCTTC.

This clonotype was picked up many times. DNA of the CDR3: TGTGCCAGCAGTCCGGGACAGGGAAACTCTAACTATGGCTACACCTTC. It encodes CASSPGQGNSNYGYTF. The chain recombines TRBV12-3 or TRBV12-4 with TRBJ1-2; 9 bases match TRBD1. J lost 0 bases, V lost 5 bases, and 7 bases had no gene match. The CDR3 consists of 16 residues.

At least ten counts were recorded for this clonotype. The V and J genes are TRBV7-2 and TRBJ2-2, with D unclear. V shed 1 base and J shed 8 bases, with 8 bases lying between them. This CDR3 region has 13 residues. Germline values: CDR1 SGHTA, CDR2 FQGNSA. For the CDR3, the DNA is TGTGCCAGCAGCTTAGGCCCCCGGGGGGAGCTGTTTTTT. Translation: CASSLGPRGELFF.